This T cell receptor (beta chain) was recovered during a study of blood T cell repertoires in COVID-19. For the study at large: Collection of acute and convalescent COVID-19 samples took place in the United States, Italy and Spain.

In the source study's methods: Amplification of reference gene primers provided the estimated nucleated cell counts. The data were produced by immunoSEQ multiplex PCR, yet TCRdb's version contains in-frame clones alone and is incomplete. That table furnishes V, J and clone size, whereas the DNA furnished D and trimming. Of about 110,000 clones in the sample, approximately 84% were seen once. Germline V CDR1 and CDR2: LNHDA, SQIVND (reference sequence). The V and J ends lost 3 bases and 2 bases respectively, with 7 bases between them. This CDR3 spans 13 amino acids. Source material: peripheral blood. The V gene is TRBV19, the J gene TRBJ2-5; D gene uncertain. The receptor was isolated from a man in his forties with acute or convalescent COVID-19. The CDR3 coding sequence is TGTGCCAGTAGTATCTCAGTACAAGAGACCCAGTACTTC. Translating gives CASSISVQETQYF.